Below are 7 T cell receptor beta chains sequenced from a single sample in a study of cytomegalovirus exposure and HLA in healthy donors. Primers for the PCR totalled 60 Vbeta and 13 Jbeta. Data came from immunoSEQ multiplex PCR; TCRdb stores just in-frame clones and leaves some out. The sample has 150,000 to 200,000 clones, around three quarters seen once. Sequences were obtained from PBMCs. Every receptor here comes from a male donor in good health and CMV-seronegative.

This clone occurred a few times. The chain is built from TRBV2 and TRBJ2-7; TRBD2 might be the D (6 bases). Germline loops: CDR1 SNHLY, CDR2 FYNNEI. CDR3 length equals 14 residues. With 5 bases removed from V and 6 bases from J, the gap between germline ends came to 17 bases. CDR3 coding DNA: TGTGCCAGCAGTCTAGACGGGAGTTACCTCGAGCAGTACTTC. Residues: CASSLDGSYLEQYF.

The rearrangement joins TRBV19 to TRBJ2-1, with D uncertain. This CDR3 has 13 amino acids. The germline V gene encodes CDR1 LNHDA and CDR2 SQIVND (reference sequence). V dropped 1 base and J dropped 6 bases, with 7 bases sitting between them. CDR3 nucleotides: TGTGCCAGTAGTATAGGGCAGGCCAATGAGCAGTTCTTC. This gives the protein CASSIGQANEQFF.

This clone has a single count. V and J are TRBV27 and TRBJ1-5; D remains unclear. Germline V gene data show CDR1 as MNHEY and CDR2 as SMNVEV (reference sequence). With 4 bases removed from V and 1 base from J, the gap between germline ends came to 11 bases. The CDR3 consists of 15 residues. The CDR3 nucleotides are TGTGCCAGCAGTTCTGAGTCCTCCAGCAATCAGCCCCAGCATTTT. This gives the protein CASSSESSSNQPQHF.

This clone was picked up a small number of times. The chain carries TRBV4-2 and TRBJ1-3; TRBD1 agrees at 8 bases. With 1 base clipped from V and 2 bases from J, the junction kept 7 bases outside the gene matches. This CDR3 contains 17 residues. The germline V gene has CDR1 LGHNA and CDR2 YNFKEQ. The CDR3 DNA is TGTGCCAGCAGCCAAGGCCTATTACAGGGGGCTGGAAACACCATATATTTT. This sequence encodes CASSQGLLQGAGNTIYF.

V is TRBV30 and J is TRBJ2-7, with a tentative D call TRBD1 (5 bases). The germline V gene has CDR1 GTSNPN and CDR2 SVGIG (reference sequence). The CDR3 extends over 14 amino acids. The V end was cut by 0 bases, the J end by 5 bases, with 14 bases between. This CDR3 is CAWSVRGISNEQYF. In DNA, the CDR3 is TGTGCCTGGAGTGTAAGGGGAATATCGAACGAGCAGTACTTC.

The chain combines TRBV29-1 with TRBJ2-3; 7 bases are a match to TRBD2. CDR1 is SQVTM and CDR2 is ANQGSEA in the germline V gene. After removal of 6 bases from V and 6 bases from J, the junction contained 9 bases not matched to a gene. The CDR3 is made up of 13 amino acids. In nucleotides, the CDR3 is TGCAGCGTGCGGCGGGGGTCCCCCGATACGCAGTATTTT. It translates to CSVRRGSPDTQYF.

This rearrangement joins TRBV9 to TRBJ2-5, with 10 bases identical to TRBD2. Germline trimming cut 0 bases from V and 1 base from J; bases unmatched to any gene: 3. The germline gives CDR1 SGDLS, CDR2 YYNGEE. The CDR3 sequence is 16 residues long. CDR3 DNA sequence: TGTGCCAGCAGCGTAGGGCTAGCGGGGGCCCAAGAGACCCAGTACTTC. It encodes CASSVGLAGAQETQYF.